The sequence of this T cell receptor (beta chain) was determined in a study of T cell responses to AZD1222 COVID-19 vaccine. Study-level points and caveats: Repertoires were collected only later (after the peak T cell response had occurred).

Looked up from germline, CDR1 is DFQATT and CDR2 is SNEGSKA (reference sequence). The length of the CDR3 is 10 residues. V lost 5 bases to trimming and J lost 7 bases, with 9 bases between them. Using immunoSEQ multiplex PCR, the repertoire was profiled, and TCRdb retains in-frame clones only, with some absent. The profile shows about 160,000 clones, around nine tenths of them singletons. This clone appeared a single time. Its cognate antigen is unknown. The chain joins TRBV20-1 to TRBJ2-7; D gene uncertain. The sequences come from peripheral blood, collected 28 days after the second AZD1222 dose. The sequence derives from an adult who received the AZD1222 COVID-19 vaccine. CDR3 DNA sequence: TGCAGTGCTCTCTTGGGGGAGCAGTACTTC. Its protein product is CSALLGEQYF.